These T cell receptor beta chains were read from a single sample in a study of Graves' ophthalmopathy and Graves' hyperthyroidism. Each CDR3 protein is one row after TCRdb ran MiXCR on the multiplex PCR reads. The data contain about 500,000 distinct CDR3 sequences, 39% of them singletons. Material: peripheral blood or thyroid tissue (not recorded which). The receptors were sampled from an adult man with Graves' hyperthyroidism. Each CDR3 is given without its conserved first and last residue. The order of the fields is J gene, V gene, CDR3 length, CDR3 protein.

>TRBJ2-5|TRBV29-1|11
RTGTSAQETQY
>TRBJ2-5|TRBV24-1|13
ATSDRRDSQETQY
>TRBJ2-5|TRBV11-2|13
ASSLVREPWETQY
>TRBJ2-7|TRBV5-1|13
ASSLVSGLVVEQY
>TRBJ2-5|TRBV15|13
ATSSSDSTQETQY
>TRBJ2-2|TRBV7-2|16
ASSAGTGNWPNTGELF
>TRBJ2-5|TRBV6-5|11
ASRPLGGQTQY
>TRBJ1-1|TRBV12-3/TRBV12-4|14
ASIVGQGAWNTEAF
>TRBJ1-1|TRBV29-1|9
SLGREGEAF
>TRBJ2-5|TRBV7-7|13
ASSPWVARDETQY
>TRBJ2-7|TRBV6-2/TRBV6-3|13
ASSLGQGVTNEQY
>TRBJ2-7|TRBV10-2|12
ASSVDSDSYEQY
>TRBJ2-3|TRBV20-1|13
SARSDVPSTDTQY
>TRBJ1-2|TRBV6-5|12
ASSEGQGAAGYT
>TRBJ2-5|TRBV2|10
ASSEQFETQY
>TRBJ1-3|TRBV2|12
ASSPRGDGYTIY
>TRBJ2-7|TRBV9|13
ASSQGGTGVSEQY
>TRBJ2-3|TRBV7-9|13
ASRRSGEGTDTQY
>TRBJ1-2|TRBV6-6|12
ASSPVVDNYGYT
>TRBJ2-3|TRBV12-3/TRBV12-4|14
ASSSSSATGTDTQY
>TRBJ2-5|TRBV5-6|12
ASSPRGRADTQY
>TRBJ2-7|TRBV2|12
ASSPDLATYEQY
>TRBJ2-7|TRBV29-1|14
SVEGGAFRAGDEQY
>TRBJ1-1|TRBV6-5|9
ASSEQREAF
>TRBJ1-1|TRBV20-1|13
SAPAPTGLNTEAF
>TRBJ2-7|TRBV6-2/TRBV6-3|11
ASSYTGINEQY
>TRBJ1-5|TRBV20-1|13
SARKLTGGHQPQH
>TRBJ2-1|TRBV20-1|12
SARRGLSRNEQF
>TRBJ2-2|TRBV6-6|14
ASSLIGRSNTGELF
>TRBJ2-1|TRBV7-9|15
ASSLTGSGSWYNEQF
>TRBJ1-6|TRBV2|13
ASSGDRWSISPLH
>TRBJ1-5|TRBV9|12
ASSVWGEGQPQH
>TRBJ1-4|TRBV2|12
ASRPGTGDEKLF
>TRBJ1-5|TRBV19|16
ASSIDRPGRRSNQPQH
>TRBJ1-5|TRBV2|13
ASSADRDHNQPQH
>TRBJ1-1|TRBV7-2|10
ASNPGGTEAF